The sequence of this T cell receptor (beta chain) was determined in a study of blood T cell repertoires in COVID-19. Study in general: COVID-19 samples, acute and convalescent, were from the United States, Italy and Spain. Sources were T cells, B-cell-depleted T cells, or PBMCs; the material itself was cDNA or gDNA.

In the study's own analysis: Amplifying reference gene primers gave estimates of nucleated cell counts. Clones were sequenced by immunoSEQ multiplex PCR, and TCRdb holds only the in-frame ones, with some missing. Clone size and the V and J calls come from that table; the DNA yielded D and trimming. The table shows under 150,000 clones, with 90% occurring only once. This CDR3 has 13 residues. V was trimmed by 2 bases and J by 7 bases, leaving 11 bases between them. Germline lookup yields CDR1 ENHRY and CDR2 SYGVKD. The TCR sequence derives from a man aged 50 or older with active COVID-19. The gene calls are TRBV10-3 and TRBJ2-5, with a possible D match to TRBD1 (5 bases). The material sequenced was peripheral blood. In nucleotides, the CDR3 is TGTGCCATCAGTGAGGACAGAGTCTGGACCCAGTACTTC. Translation: CAISEDRVWTQYF.